These T cell receptor beta chains were read from a single sample in a study of a mutant IDH1 vaccine in newly diagnosed glioma. Here immunoSEQ multiplex PCR was the method, and the copy in TCRdb shows in-frame clones only, minus some. The table lists about 36,000 clones, roughly 79% of them singletons, with roughly an eighth in the top ten. Their recognized antigens are unknown. The sequences come from PBMCs, collected from a glioma patient whose treatment included an IDH1 peptide vaccine. These receptors all come from a man in his fifties or sixties with glioma. CDR3s include the opening cysteine and the closing phenylalanine or tryptophan. A D gene is named only where the DNA matches it firmly. Some rows have no size entry. The others give once, few or many, or a class for an expanded clone.

TRBV29-1	TRBD2	-	TRBJ2-7	TGCAGCGTTGGGGAGGGAGGGCCAGGCGAGCAGTACTTC	CSVGEGGPGEQYF
TRBV7-2	-	once	TRBJ1-3	TGTGCCAGCAGCTTAGCCCGGGGAGTGGGAAACACCATATATTTT	CASSLARGVGNTIYF
TRBV6-5	TRBD1	-	TRBJ1-5	TGTGCCAGCAGTTACGGACAGGGGACTCAGCCCCAGCATTTT	CASSYGQGTQPQHF
TRBV5-1	-	-	TRBJ1-2	TGCGCCAGCAGCTTTATGGGGGAGATCAACTATGGCTACACCTTC	CASSFMGEINYGYTF
TRBV7-2	-	-	TRBJ2-7	TGTGCCAGCAGCCCCCGGAATTCGGGTCTAAAGGCCTACGAGCAGTACTTC	CASSPRNSGLKAYEQYF
TRBV14	-	-	TRBJ1-5	TGTGCCAGCAGCCTGGACCGAAATCAGCCCCAGCATTTT	CASSLDRNQPQHF
TRBV7-2	TRBD1	-	TRBJ2-1	TGTGCCAGCAGCACCCCGGGACAGGGGAGAGTGCAGTTCTTC	CASSTPGQGRVQFF
TRBV10-3	-	-	TRBJ2-7	TGTGCCATCAGTGCCAACCCGGGCTACGAGCAGTACTTC	CAISANPGYEQYF
TRBV6-1	-	-	TRBJ2-1	TGTGCCAGCAGGGCGCGGGACCTATACAATGAGCAGTTCTTC	CASRARDLYNEQFF
TRBV10-3	TRBD1	-	TRBJ2-6	TGTGCCATCAGTCCATCAAGGGACAGCGCCCCGGGGGGGGCCAACGTCCTGACTTTC	CAISPSRDSAPGGANVLTF
TRBV7-9	TRBD2	-	TRBJ2-1	TGTGCCAGCAGCCGATCGGGCGGGAGCTACAATGAGCAGTTCTTC	CASSRSGGSYNEQFF
TRBV2	-	few	TRBJ1-5	TGTGCCAGCACCTTGGACAGCTTCCTCTTTCCCCAGCATTTT	CASTLDSFLFPQHF
TRBV4-3	-	-	TRBJ2-2	TGCGCCAGCACCCTGTCCGGGGGGCAGAACACCGGGGAGCTGTTTTTT	CASTLSGGQNTGELFF
TRBV10-3	-	-	TRBJ1-6	TGTGCCATCAGGGACAGTAATAATTCACCCCTCCACTTT	CAIRDSNNSPLHF
TRBV29-1	-	-	TRBJ2-4	TGCAGCGTTGAAGTAGACATTCAGTACTTC	CSVEVDIQYF
TRBV7-9	-	-	TRBJ2-2	TGTGCCAGCAGCTCCACCGTTTTGCTGTTTTTT	CASSSTVLLFF
TRBV27	-	-	TRBJ2-7	TGTGCCAGCTCCCGAGGGTACGAGCAGTACTTC	CASSRGYEQYF
TRBV5-5	-	-	TRBJ1-1	TGTGCCAGCAGCTTGAGGGACACTGAAGCTTTCTTT	CASSLRDTEAFF
TRBV7-8	-	-	TRBJ1-5	TGTGCCAGCAGCTTAGTAGGGGCAGCTCAGCCCCAGCATTTT	CASSLVGAAQPQHF
TRBV7-9	-	-	TRBJ2-7	TGTGCCAGCAGCTCCAACCTTCTGGAGCAGTACTTC	CASSSNLLEQYF
TRBV27	-	few	TRBJ1-1	TGTGCCAGCATGGGTGTTTTGGAGAACACTGAAGCTTTCTTT	CASMGVLENTEAFF
TRBV2	-	-	TRBJ2-3	TGTGCCAGCGGGACGGACAGAGGCACAGATACGCAGTATTTT	CASGTDRGTDTQYF